This TCR beta chain was recovered during a study of T cell responses to AZD1222 COVID-19 vaccine (TCRdb year 2021). For the wider study: TCR sequencing was performed for 230 to 250 trial participants, of whom around 200 were given two doses of AZD1222 and around 26 were given two doses of MenACWY control vaccine. Trial participants were enrolled into age subgroups of 18-55, 56-69 and 70-plus years, which contained around 150, 29 and 61 TCR-sequenced participants, respectively.

Sample time point, as interpreted from the label and publication: about 28 days (+/-7) after the second vaccine dose. AZD1222 recipients with second doses at about 4 weeks or about 12 weeks were pooled, because spike-specific TCR depth and breadth did not differ between schedules. Vaccinee samples were obtained from the UK trials COV001 and COV002, which included a single-blind randomized controlled phase 2/3 trial of AZD1222 (ChAdOx1 nCoV-19) in healthy adults. Trial participant PBMC samples were collected at day 0 and day 28 after the second dose for TCRbeta chain sequencing. As regards this clone: The target of this receptor is not known. No base qualities exist here, and no much larger clone lies one base off it.

The CDR3 regions of human TCRbeta chains were analyzed by immunosequencing. The paper's data handling went like this. TCRs in the repertoires were compared against a reference library of SARS-CoV-2-specific TCRs that had been generated with the MIRA antigen-specificity platform. Breadth meant the fraction of unique TCRs that were SARS-CoV-2-associated, whereas depth meant the fraction of total T cells that were SARS-CoV-2-associated. Using the MIRA data, each spike-specific TCR was assigned both to the spike region to which the TCR was reactive and to a CD4 or CD8 class. Log10-transformed breadth and depth values were compared by one-way ANOVA with Sidak's multiple comparisons tests. TCRdb obtained this table from immuneACCESS and retained in-frame rearrangements with V and J assigned. These tables miss some clones; where compared with another copy, unresolved V genes account for less than half of the shortfall, and the remainder is unexplained. V and J calls and clone size are those listed in that table; D and trimming were worked out from the DNA. The sample includes 80,000 to 100,000 clones, with around nine tenths observed a single time. The top ten clonotypes cover approximately 10% of the sample.

V is cut back by 0 bases and J by 12 bases, with 17 bases in the junction unmatched. The CDR3 spans 17 residues, from the cysteine through the phenylalanine. The sequence is cut down to CDR3 DNA, 51 bases in frame from base 1. Taken from the germline V gene (reference sequence), the CDR1 and CDR2 loops are LGHDT and YNNKEL. Here is what the overall study found, with its caveats: Nearly half of unique spike-specific TCRs reportedly recognized epitopes outside regions mutated in the B.1.351 and B.1.1.7 variants. Because no samples from the day 14 peak response were available, repertoires could be characterized only after the peak T cell response. Conclusions about previously exposed vaccinees are limited because only a handful of AZD1222 recipients were SARS-CoV-2 seropositive at baseline. The 56-69-year group was small, and its depth increase did not reach significance, likely because of low power. Most participants were white British and females outnumbered males, and the authors suggested that clonal diversity may have been underestimated. Vaccine-associated CD4 TCRs spanned the whole spike protein, with dominant responses in regions 160-218 and 743-854. After two AZD1222 doses, spike-specific TCR breadth and depth were significantly higher than at day 0 and than in MenACWY recipients.

The receptor's source is an adult who received the AZD1222 COVID-19 vaccine. This specimen was peripheral blood, taken 28 days after the second AZD1222 dose. Here the chain combines TRBV3-1 (or the pseudogene TRBV3-2) and TRBJ2-1; TRBD1 aligns with 7 central bases. This receptor carries the CDR3 CASSQEERFGQVRPQFF. The sequence in DNA is TGTGCCAGCAGCCAAGAGGAAAGGTTTGGACAGGTACGACCGCAGTTCTTC.